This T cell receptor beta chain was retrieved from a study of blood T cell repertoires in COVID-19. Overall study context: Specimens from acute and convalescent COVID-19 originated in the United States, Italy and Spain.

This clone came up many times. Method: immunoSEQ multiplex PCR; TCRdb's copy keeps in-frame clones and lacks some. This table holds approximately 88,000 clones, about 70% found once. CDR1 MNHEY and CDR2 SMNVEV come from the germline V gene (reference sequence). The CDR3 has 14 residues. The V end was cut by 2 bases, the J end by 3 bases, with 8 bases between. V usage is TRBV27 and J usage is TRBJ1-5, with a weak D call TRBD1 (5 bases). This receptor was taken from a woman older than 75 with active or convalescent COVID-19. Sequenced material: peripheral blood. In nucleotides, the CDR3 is TGTGCCAGCAGTTTAGGGGCTTACAATCAGCCCCAGCATTTT. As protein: CASSLGAYNQPQHF.